This T cell receptor beta chain was obtained from a study of T cell changes during pregnancy in multiple sclerosis. TCRdb's copy holds only in-frame clones and misses some; the assay was immunoSEQ multiplex PCR. In the table there are roughly 99,000 clones, around 93% of which are singletons. The CDR3 runs to 15 residues. V gave up 2 bases and J gave up 2 bases, with 9 bases separating them. From germline, CDR1 is KGHSH and CDR2 LQKENI. This clonotype was obtained from a female donor in good health, enrolled as a control in a pregnancy study. This sequence joins TRBV18 and TRBJ2-2, with D perhaps matching TRBD1 (6 bases). The sample here was peripheral blood, taken in the third trimester of pregnancy. The CDR3 here is CASSPRTVNTGELFF. DNA of the CDR3: TGTGCCAGCTCACCAAGGACAGTTAACACCGGGGAGCTGTTTTTT.